A single T cell receptor (beta chain) is shown here with its context. What it binds is unknown. Mouse gene names apply. The read ends 1 residue shy of where the CDR3 ends; the end is completed using the germline J gene. Germline CDR1 reads SGHSN; CDR2 reads HYEKVE. V gave up 0 bases and J gave up 0 bases, with 11 bases separating them. The CDR3 length is 15 residues. Here immunoSEQ multiplex PCR was the method, and the copy in TCRdb shows in-frame clones only, minus some. Here the sample spans 3,500 to 5,500 clones, 45% to 50% being singletons. The time point denotes: mouse harvest day 14 after allogeneic transplant. The graft held 10^6 splenic CD5+ T cells and 10^7 T-cell-depleted bone marrow cells. The source of the sample is a study of tissue T cells after allogeneic stem cell transplantation. Findings and caveats of the study: Only a limited share of tissue TCRs appeared in blood or spleen.

Specimen: lymph node tissue. This chain connects TRBV12-1 to TRBJ2-7; D not certain. The clonotype was recovered from a female BALB/c mouse given C57BL/6 T cells with graft-versus-host disease after an allogeneic hematopoietic cell transplant. The part of the CDR3 DNA that was read is TGTGCCAGCTCTCTCGTCGGGAGGAGCTCCTATGAACAGTAC. It is translated as CASSLVGRSSYEQY. The whole CDR3 protein reads CASSLVGRSSYEQYF.